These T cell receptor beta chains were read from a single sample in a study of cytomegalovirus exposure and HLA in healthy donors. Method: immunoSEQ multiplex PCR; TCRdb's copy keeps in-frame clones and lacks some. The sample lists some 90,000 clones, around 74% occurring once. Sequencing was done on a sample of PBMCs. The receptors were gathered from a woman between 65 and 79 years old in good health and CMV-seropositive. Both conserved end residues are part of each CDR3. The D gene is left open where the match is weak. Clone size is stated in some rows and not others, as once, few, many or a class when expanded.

TGTGCCAGCAGTCCAGACAGGGGATCCTACAATGAGCAGTTCTTC | CASSPDRGSYNEQFF | TRBJ2-1 | TRBD1 | TRBV6-1 | -
TGTGCCAGCAGTGCACCGACAGGAGCCTATGAAAAACTGTTTTTT | CASSAPTGAYEKLFF | TRBJ1-4 | - | TRBV25-1 | -
TGTGCCAGCAGCTTAGACTACCCTCATGGGTTCTTC | CASSLDYPHGFF | TRBJ2-1 | - | TRBV7-9 | -
TGTGCCAGCGGGCGGGAGAATTCACCCCTCCACTTT | CASGRENSPLHF | TRBJ1-6 | - | TRBV21-1 | -
TGCGCCAGCAGCTTGGAAGCGCTGGCCTACAATGAGCAGTTCTTC | CASSLEALAYNEQFF | TRBJ2-1 | - | TRBV5-1 | -
TGTGCCAGCACTGAGGACAGAGAAGCTTTCTTT | CASTEDREAFF | TRBJ1-1 | - | TRBV2 | few
TGTGCCAGCAGCCTGAGACAGGGGCTAAGGGGCATTCAGTACTTC | CASSLRQGLRGIQYF | TRBJ2-4 | TRBD1 | TRBV7-8 | -
TGTGCCAGCAGCTTAGAGGTGCGGGGGCGGACCTCTGGAAACACCATATATTTT | CASSLEVRGRTSGNTIYF | TRBJ1-3 | - | TRBV11-2 | -
TGCGCCAGCAGCTTGCCCACCCTGGACAGGGCACGTCTCTTCTACGAGCAGTACTTC | CASSLPTLDRARLFYEQYF | TRBJ2-7 | TRBD1 | TRBV5-1 | -
TGTGCCAGCAGGAACAGGGCCATGAGCACAGATACGCAGTATTTT | CASRNRAMSTDTQYF | TRBJ2-3 | - | TRBV6-4 | -
TGTGCCAGCAGCCCATCCGGGACAGAAGCCTACGAGCAGTACTTC | CASSPSGTEAYEQYF | TRBJ2-7 | TRBD1 | TRBV5-4 | -
TGTGCCAGTAGTATAGAGTCTGGACTAGCGGGCTCCGGGGAGCTGTTTTTT | CASSIESGLAGSGELFF | TRBJ2-2 | TRBD2 | TRBV19 | -
TGTGCCAGCAGTCCGGAGATTTTAAGCAATCAGCCCCAGCATTTT | CASSPEILSNQPQHF | TRBJ1-5 | - | TRBV6-1 | few
TGCGCCAGCAGCCCAGGTGATCACACCGGGGAGCTGTTTTTT | CASSPGDHTGELFF | TRBJ2-2 | - | TRBV5-1 | once
TGTGCCAGCAGCTCCGGAGTCTTGACAGGGAGCTCCTATAATTCACCCCTCCACTTT | CASSSGVLTGSSYNSPLHF | TRBJ1-6 | TRBD1 | TRBV13 | -
TGTGCCAGCAGCTTGCGGACAGGGGGGTCCAACGAGCAGTACTTC | CASSLRTGGSNEQYF | TRBJ2-7 | TRBD1 | TRBV7-8 | few